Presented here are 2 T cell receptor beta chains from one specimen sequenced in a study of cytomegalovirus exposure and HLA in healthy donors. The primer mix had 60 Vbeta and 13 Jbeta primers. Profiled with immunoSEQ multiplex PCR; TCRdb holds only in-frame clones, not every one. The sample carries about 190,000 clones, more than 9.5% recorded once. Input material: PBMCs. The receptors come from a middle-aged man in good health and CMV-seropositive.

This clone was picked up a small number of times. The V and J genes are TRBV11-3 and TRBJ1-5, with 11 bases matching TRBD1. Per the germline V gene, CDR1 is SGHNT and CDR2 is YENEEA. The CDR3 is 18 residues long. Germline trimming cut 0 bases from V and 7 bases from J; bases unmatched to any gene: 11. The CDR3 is CASSLDLCGTGGDQPQHF. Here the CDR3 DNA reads TGTGCCAGCAGCTTAGATCTTTGCGGGACAGGGGGTGACCAGCCCCAGCATTTT.

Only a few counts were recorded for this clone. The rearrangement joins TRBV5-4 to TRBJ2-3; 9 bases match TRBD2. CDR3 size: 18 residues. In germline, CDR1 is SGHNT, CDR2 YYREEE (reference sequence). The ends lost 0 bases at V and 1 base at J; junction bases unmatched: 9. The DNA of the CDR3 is TGTGCCAGCAGCTTGGGGCTAGCGGGGAGTCTCCGCACAGATACGCAGTATTTT. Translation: CASSLGLAGSLRTDTQYF. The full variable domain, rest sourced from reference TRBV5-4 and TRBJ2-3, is ETGVTQSPTHLIKTRGQQVTLRCSSQSGHNTVSWYQQALGQGPQFIFQYYREEENGRGNFPPRFSGLQFPNYSSELNVNALELDDSALYLCASSLGLAGSLRTDTQYFGPGTRLTVL.